The present T cell receptor beta chain was sequenced within a study of T-cell memory formation after mild COVID-19 (dated by TCRdb to 2020 to 2023). Context from the whole study: Most TCR sequence clusters were specific to one of the two donors. The cohort comprised two young, previously healthy adult volunteers, one female and one male. In two donors, T-cell clones that expanded and contracted after mild COVID-19 were followed by sequencing TCRalpha and TCRbeta repertoires longitudinally.

This clonotype was counted many times. Its antigen is still unknown. No base-level quality is on record; no much larger clone is a single base apart. Overall study results and their limits: SARS-CoV-2 specificity was not confirmed for the second-wave clones peaking on day 37. Some responding clones were detected in pre-infection memory, which suggested that pre-existing cross-reactive memory T cells had joined the SARS-CoV-2 response. Balanced CD4/CD8 phenotypes were observed for clones contracting from day 15 to 85, whereas a bias towards CD4+ was observed for a second wave of clones expanding from day 15 to 37. Only two mild cases were covered by the study, and larger cohorts that include severe cases with pre-infection samples were considered necessary. Contracting CD4+ clones turned up mainly in the CM and EM memory subsets, whereas EMRA was where CD8+ clones were enriched.

Instrument on record: Illumina NovaSeq 6000. TCRalpha and TCRbeta cDNA libraries were constructed by 5'RACE with constant-segment primers, with sample barcodes and unique molecular identifiers being introduced. Trizol reagent was used to extract RNA from every sample. Amplification of the libraries took two PCR steps, and the second step added a second sample barcode plus Illumina TruSeq adapters. Sequencing of the libraries was done on an Illumina NovaSeq, producing 2 x 150 bp paired-end reads. Concerning the study's data processing: Reads were demultiplexed and collapsed into UMI-guided consensus sequences with migec v1.2.7. Using mixcr v2.1.11, the UMI consensuses were aligned to TRA and TRB V and J templates and assembled into clonotypes. A clonotype was counted as expanded or contracted only when both edgeR and NoisET called the clonotype significant, with the noise models trained on biological replicates. For edgeR calls, the thresholds were a false discovery rate-adjusted p below 0.01 and a log2 fold-change of 1. As an exploratory analysis of dynamics, PCA with hierarchical clustering was applied to max-normalized trajectories of the 1000 most abundant clonotypes. Separately sequenced CD4+ and CD8+ repertoires were used to assign a CD4 or CD8 phenotype to each responding clone. TCRdb reworked the public reads: Q25 trimming with fastp, MiXCR clone assembly, productive beta chains retained. Rows are combined by CDR3 protein, so each entry shows the most common genes and DNA. Clone size and V and J calls follow TCRdb, not the original study. The sample contains 450,000 or so distinct CDR3 sequences, 20% of them found a single time. Together, the top ten hold approximately 8.4% of the sample.

PBMCs were isolated by Ficoll-Paque density gradient centrifugation. This TCR was sampled from an adult woman who had mild COVID-19 (a few samples of this study predate the infection). The sample titles of this study are shuffled in the database, so cell type and time point are left out; the donor was told from shared clones. Specimen: PBMCs or a T cell subset sorted from them (not recorded which).

The DNA is TGCGCCAGCAGCTTGTTACAGGGACAAAACATTCAGTACTTC. This is translated as CASSLLQGQNIQYF. Here the chain combines TRBV5-1 and TRBJ2-4, and TRBD1 may be the D gene, going by 6 matching bases. Looking up the germline V gene yields CDR1 SGHRS and CDR2 YFSETQ. Spanning cysteine to phenylalanine, the CDR3 consists of 14 amino acids. Only the CDR3 DNA is retained, 42 bases long and in frame from the first base. V loses 1 base, J loses 5 bases, and the germline ends lie 10 bases apart.